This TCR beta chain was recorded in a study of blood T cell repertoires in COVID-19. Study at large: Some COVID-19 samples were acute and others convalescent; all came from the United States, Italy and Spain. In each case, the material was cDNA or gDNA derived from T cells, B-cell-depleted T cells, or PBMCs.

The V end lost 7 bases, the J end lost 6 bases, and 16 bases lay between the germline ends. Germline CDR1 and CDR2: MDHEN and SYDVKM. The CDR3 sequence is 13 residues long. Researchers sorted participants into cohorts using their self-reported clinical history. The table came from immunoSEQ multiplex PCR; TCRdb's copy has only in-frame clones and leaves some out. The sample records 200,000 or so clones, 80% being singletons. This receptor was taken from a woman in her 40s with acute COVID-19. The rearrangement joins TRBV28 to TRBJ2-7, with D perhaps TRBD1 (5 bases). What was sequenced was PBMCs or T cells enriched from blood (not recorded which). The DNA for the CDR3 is TGTGCCAGCAAATTAGATTCAGGGTCCGAGCAGTACTTC. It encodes CASKLDSGSEQYF.